Listed below are T cell receptor beta chains from one sample, sequenced in a study of T cell responses to AZD1222 COVID-19 vaccine. Measured with immunoSEQ multiplex PCR; TCRdb has only the in-frame clones, and not every one. Here the sample spans about 160,000 clones, around nine tenths being singletons. Here the sequenced sample was peripheral blood, taken 28 days after the second AZD1222 dose. These receptors were collected from an adult who received the AZD1222 COVID-19 vaccine. The CDR3 runs from the conserved cysteine through the conserved F or W. The D gene is left open where the match is weak. The size entry is marked missing in some rows and otherwise reads once, few, many or a size class.

v_gene	j_gene	abundance	d_gene	CDR3aa	CDR3nt
TRBV14	TRBJ1-2	NA	NA	CASSPSSDYGYTF	TGTGCCAGCAGCCCCTCGTCGGACTATGGCTACACCTTC
TRBV2	TRBJ2-2	NA	TRBD2	CASSRTSGTGGELFF	TGTGCCAGCAGTCGGACTAGCGGCACGGGGGGGGAGCTGTTTTTT
TRBV14	TRBJ2-2	NA	NA	CASSQGLGHLSTGELFF	TGTGCCAGCAGCCAAGGGTTGGGACACCTAAGCACCGGGGAGCTGTTTTTT
TRBV5-1	TRBJ1-4	NA	NA	CASSQGDSNEKLFF	TGCGCCAGCAGCCAAGGGGATTCTAATGAAAAACTGTTTTTT
TRBV2	TRBJ1-2	NA	TRBD1	CASRGQGYGYTF	TGTGCCAGCAGGGGACAGGGGTATGGCTACACCTTC
TRBV6-1	TRBJ1-6	NA	TRBD1	CASSGLTGQLNSPLHF	TGTGCCAGCAGTGGGCTTACGGGACAGCTAAATTCACCCCTCCACTTT
TRBV6-6	TRBJ2-1	few	TRBD2	CASSYPQRDGQFF	TGTGCCAGCAGTTACCCTCAGCGGGATGGGCAGTTCTTC
TRBV3-1/TRBV3-2	TRBJ1-2	NA	NA	CASSQDSYGYTF	TGTGCCAGCAGCCAAGACAGTTATGGCTACACCTTC
TRBV30	TRBJ1-6	NA	NA	CAWSMALRAYNSPLHF	TGTGCCTGGAGTATGGCGCTCCGCGCTTATAATTCACCCCTCCACTTT
TRBV30	TRBJ1-1	NA	NA	CAWSVPGTEAFF	TGTGCCTGGAGTGTACCAGGAACTGAAGCTTTCTTT
TRBV18	TRBJ1-2	NA	TRBD1	CASSRDRGDGGYTF	TGTGCCAGCTCCCGGGACAGGGGAGACGGTGGCTACACCTTC
TRBV5-4	TRBJ2-2	NA	TRBD2	CASSLVGTSGSRELFF	TGTGCCAGCAGCTTGGTAGGGACTAGCGGGAGTCGGGAGCTGTTTTTT
TRBV6-5	TRBJ1-5	NA	TRBD1	CASSFGQGHNQPQHF	TGTGCCAGCAGTTTCGGACAGGGGCACAATCAGCCCCAGCATTTT
TRBV7-8	TRBJ1-2	NA	TRBD1	CASSPTGGNYGYTF	TGTGCCAGCAGCCCGACAGGGGGCAACTATGGCTACACCTTC
TRBV6-5	TRBJ1-6	once	NA	CASSYLQGNSPLHF	TGTGCCAGCAGTTACCTACAGGGTAATTCACCCCTCCACTTT
TRBV2	TRBJ1-2	NA	NA	CASSDGNNYGYTF	TGTGCCAGCAGTGACGGGAATAACTATGGCTACACCTTC
TRBV2	TRBJ2-2	few	TRBD2	CASSSLAGGTGELFF	TGTGCCAGCAGCTCGCTAGCGGGCGGCACCGGGGAGCTGTTTTTT
TRBV6-1	TRBJ1-2	NA	TRBD1	CASSEAWTGYGYTF	TGTGCCAGCAGTGAAGCCTGGACAGGGTATGGCTACACCTTC
TRBV29-1	TRBJ2-5	once	NA	CSVEEGLEETQYF	TGCAGCGTTGAGGAGGGATTGGAAGAGACCCAGTACTTC
TRBV6-1	TRBJ1-2	NA	NA	CASSESARGGFSYGYTF	TGTGCCAGCAGTGAATCGGCCAGGGGTGGATTCAGCTATGGCTACACCTTC
TRBV2	TRBJ1-1	few	NA	CASSLGSYPPNTEAFF	TGTGCCAGCAGTCTCGGCAGCTACCCTCCGAACACTGAAGCTTTCTTT
TRBV3-1/TRBV3-2	TRBJ1-1	NA	NA	CASSLREGLNTEAFF	TGTGCCAGCAGCCTACGAGAGGGGCTGAACACTGAAGCTTTCTTT
TRBV5-1	TRBJ2-1	NA	NA	CASSLETGYNEQFF	TGCGCCAGCAGCTTGGAGACTGGCTACAATGAGCAGTTCTTC
TRBV27	TRBJ2-5	NA	TRBD1	CASSEGQGARETQYF	TGTGCCAGCAGTGAGGGACAGGGGGCGAGGGAGACCCAGTACTTC
TRBV7-8	TRBJ1-2	medium-sized	NA	CASNKEWQGQGYGYTF	TGTGCCAGCAACAAAGAATGGCAGGGACAAGGCTATGGCTACACCTTC
TRBV20-1	TRBJ1-1	NA	NA	CSASDTRGRKIEAFF	TGCAGTGCTAGTGATACACGGGGGCGCAAGATAGAAGCTTTCTTT
TRBV11-2	TRBJ2-1	NA	NA	CASSLSTRVVF	TGTGCCAGCAGCTTATCCACTAGGGTGGTCTTC
TRBV6-5	TRBJ1-2	NA	TRBD1	CASSTTGTAMGYTF	TGTGCCAGCAGTACGACCGGGACAGCTATGGGCTACACCTTC
TRBV5-6	TRBJ2-1	NA	NA	CASSLGWDEQFF	TGTGCCAGCAGCTTGGGTTGGGATGAGCAGTTCTTC